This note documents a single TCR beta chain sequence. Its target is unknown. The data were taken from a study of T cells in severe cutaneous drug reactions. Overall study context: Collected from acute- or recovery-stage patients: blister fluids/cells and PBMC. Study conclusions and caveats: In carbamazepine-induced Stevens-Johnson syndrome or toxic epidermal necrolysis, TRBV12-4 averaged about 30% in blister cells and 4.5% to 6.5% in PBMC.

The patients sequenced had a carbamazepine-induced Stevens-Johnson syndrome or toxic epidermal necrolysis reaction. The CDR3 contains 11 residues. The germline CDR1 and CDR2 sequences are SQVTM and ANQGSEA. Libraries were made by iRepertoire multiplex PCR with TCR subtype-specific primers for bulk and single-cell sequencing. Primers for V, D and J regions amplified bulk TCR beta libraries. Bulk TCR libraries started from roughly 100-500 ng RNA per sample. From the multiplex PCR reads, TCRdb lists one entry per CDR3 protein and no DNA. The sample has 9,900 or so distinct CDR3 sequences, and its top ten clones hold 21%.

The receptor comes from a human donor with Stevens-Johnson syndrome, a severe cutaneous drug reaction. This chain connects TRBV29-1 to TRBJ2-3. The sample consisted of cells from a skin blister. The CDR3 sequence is CSVYRQGTQYF.